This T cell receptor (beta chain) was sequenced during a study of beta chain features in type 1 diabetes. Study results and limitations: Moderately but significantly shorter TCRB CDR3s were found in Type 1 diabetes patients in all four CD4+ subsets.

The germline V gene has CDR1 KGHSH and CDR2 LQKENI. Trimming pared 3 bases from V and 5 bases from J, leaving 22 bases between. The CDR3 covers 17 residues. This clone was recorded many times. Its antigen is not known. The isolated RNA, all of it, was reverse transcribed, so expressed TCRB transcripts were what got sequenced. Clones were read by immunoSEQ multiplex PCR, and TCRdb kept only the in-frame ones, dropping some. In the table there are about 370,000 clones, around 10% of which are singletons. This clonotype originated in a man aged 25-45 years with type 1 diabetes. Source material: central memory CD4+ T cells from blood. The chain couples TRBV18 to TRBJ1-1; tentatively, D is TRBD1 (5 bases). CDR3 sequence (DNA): TGTGCCAGCTCACCGCCTCTGGGGGGAAGGGTTAGGACTGAAGCTTTCTTT. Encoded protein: CASSPPLGGRVRTEAFF.